The entry below describes one TCR beta chain. The CDR3 has 14 amino acids. Germline values: CDR1 SGHTA, CDR2 FQGTGA. Trimming took off 5 bases at V and 2 bases at J, with 11 bases between the two ends. The data were obtained in a study of control samples from healthy donors and cancer patients. Measured with immunoSEQ multiplex PCR; TCRdb has only the in-frame clones, and not every one. The sample records fewer than 500,000 clones, 75% to 95% being singletons. This chain joins TRBV7-3 and TRBJ2-3; unclear D gene. The receptor was derived from a man aged 35 to 55 with head and neck cancer. Sequencing was done on a sample of PBMCs. CDR3: CASSSGVATDTQYF. The CDR3 DNA follows: TGTGCCAGCAGCAGTGGGGTCGCCACAGATACGCAGTATTTT. The full variable domain, rest sourced from reference TRBV7-3 and TRBJ2-3, is GAGVSQTPSNKVTEKGKYVELRCDPISGHTALYWYRQSLGQGPEFLIYFQGTGAADDSGLPNDRFFAVRPEGSVSTLKIQRTERGDSAVYLCASSSGVATDTQYFGPGTRLTVL.